Listed here are 32 T cell receptor beta chains from one sample, sequenced in a study of shared clonotypes between healthy human individuals. Clones were sequenced by immunoSEQ multiplex PCR, and TCRdb holds only the in-frame ones, with some missing. The sample holds hundreds of thousands of clones, 85% to 95% seen once. It was CD45RO-negative cells, positively selected for CCR7, that made up naive CD8 cells, with terminally differentiated effector memory CD45RA+ cells excluded. Sequencing was performed on naive CD8+ T cells sorted from blood. All receptors derive from a man aged 30 to 45 in good health.

In the case of this clone: In the same sample, other DNA sequences code for this CDR3. CDR3 in amino acids: CASSLGDRGYEQYF. DNA for the CDR3: TGTGCCAGCAGCTTGGGGGACAGGGGTTACGAGCAGTACTTC. The chain has TRBV13 and TRBJ2-7; 10 bases fit TRBD1. The V gene's germline CDR1 is PRHDT and CDR2 FYEKMQ (reference sequence). Trimming took 3 bases from V and 4 from J; bases not matched to a gene: 3. The CDR3 length is 14 residues.

The chain joins TRBV29-1 to TRBJ2-1; 10 positions match TRBD2. CDR1 is SQVTM, CDR2 ANQGSEA, per germline. The J segment lost 15 bases and the V segment lost 0 bases, leaving 5 bases of the junction unmatched. CDR3 length equals 12 residues. The CDR3 is CSVEDLSGRLFF. The CDR3 DNA follows: TGCAGCGTTGAAGATCTTAGCGGGAGGCTGTTCTTC.

CDR3 region: CASSQDERGYTF. The CDR3 DNA reads TGCGCCAGCAGCCAAGATGAGAGAGGCTACACCTTC. V gene TRBV4-1 combines with J gene TRBJ1-2, with no clear D. The V gene's germline CDR1 is MGHRA and CDR2 YSYEKL. The CDR3 has 12 amino acids. Deletions cut 0 bases from V and 8 bases from J, with 7 bases between.

The gene calls are TRBV28 and TRBJ1-5; D remains ambiguous. Trimming cost V 2 bases and J 0 bases, with 8 bases left between them. Germline lookup yields CDR1 MDHEN and CDR2 SYDVKM. This CDR3 is built from 15 residues. The CDR3 is CASSLGVDSNQPQHF. The CDR3 DNA sequence: TGTGCCAGCAGTTTAGGGGTTGATAGCAATCAGCCCCAGCATTTT.

This clone was counted once. The chain is built from TRBV5-4 and TRBJ2-1, with D tentatively TRBD2 (5 bases). The V gene lost 2 bases and the J gene lost 6 bases, with 12 bases spanning the gap. The CDR3 spans 14 residues. Germline V CDR1 and CDR2: SGHNT, YYREEE (reference sequence). CDR3 protein: CASSLSGRGNEQFF. Written as DNA, the CDR3 is TGTGCCAGCAGCTTAAGTGGGAGAGGCAATGAGCAGTTCTTC.

The rearrangement links TRBV27 to TRBJ2-7; 9 bases agree with TRBD2. This CDR3 spans 13 amino acids. The junction had 10 bases not matched to a gene; V was cut back by 9 bases and J by 7 bases. Germline-derived CDR1 and CDR2 are MNHEY and SMNVEV (reference sequence). CDR3 sequence: CASISGGRGEQYF. The DNA of the CDR3 is TGTGCCAGTATTAGCGGGGGCAGGGGGGAGCAGTACTTC.

Concerning this clone: The same CDR3 also results from other DNA sequences found in this sample. The rearrangement uses TRBV7-8 and TRBJ2-7; the D is unclear. CDR1 and CDR2 from the germline V gene are SGHVS and FQNEAQ. CDR3 length: 14 residues. V was cut by 1 base and J by 0 bases, with 7 bases left in between. The CDR3 protein is CASSLGGYSYEQYF. The CDR3 nucleotides are TGTGCCAGCAGCTTAGGCGGCTACTCCTACGAGCAGTACTTC.

DNA of the CDR3: TGTGCCAGCACCTCATTCGGTAGCGGGAGTGAGACCCAGTACTTC. Protein sequence: CASTSFGSGSETQYF. J is TRBJ2-5 and V is TRBV7-9; TRBD2 agrees at 9 bases. The CDR3 consists of 15 residues. Germline V gene data show CDR1 as SEHNR and CDR2 as FQNEAQ (reference sequence). J was trimmed by 5 bases and V by 7 bases; bases with no gene match: 11.

This clone has a single count. The rearrangement links TRBV9 to TRBJ2-3, with no clear D. The ends were cut back, 3 bases at V and 1 base at J, with 9 bases in the middle. The CDR3 loop spans 14 amino acids. Germline V gene data show CDR1 as SGDLS and CDR2 as YYNGEE. The CDR3 nucleotides are TGTGCCAGCAGCGGAAGCGCCCGCACAGATACGCAGTATTTT. Protein sequence: CASSGSARTDTQYF.

This sequence joins TRBV29-1 and TRBJ2-7; no reliable D call. The CDR3 is made up of 12 amino acids. The germline CDR1 and CDR2 sequences are SQVTM and ANQGSEA. The CDR3 loop reads CSGVGQAHEQYF. CDR3 coding DNA: TGCAGTGGCGTTGGGCAGGCCCACGAGCAGTACTTC.

The chain carries TRBV5-6 and TRBJ2-5; TRBD2 matches at 10 bases. Trimming cost V 2 bases and J 7 bases; bases outside gene matches: 17. The V gene's germline CDR1 is SGHDT and CDR2 YYEEEE. The CDR3 sequence is 18 residues long. DNA for the CDR3: TGTGCCAGCAGCTTTCTTGGGGTTCTAGCGGGAGACTTGGCGACCCAGTACTTC. Translated: CASSFLGVLAGDLATQYF. The whole variable domain, remainder taken from reference TRBV5-6 and TRBJ2-5, is DAGVTQSPTHLIKTRGQQVTLRCSPKSGHDTVSWYQQALGQGPQFIFQYYEEEERQRGNFPDRFSGHQFPNYSSELNVNALLLGDSALYLCASSFLGVLAGDLATQYFGPGTRLLVL.

V gene TRBV11-3 combines with J gene TRBJ2-7; unclear D gene. Germline V gives CDR1 SGHNT, CDR2 YENEEA. The CDR3 runs to 13 residues. Trimming left V 0 bases short and J 3 bases short, with 6 bases between. CDR3 in DNA: TGTGCCAGCAGCTTAGATGGCGGCTACGAGCAGTACTTC. As protein: CASSLDGGYEQYF.

The chain employs TRBV6-1 and TRBJ1-1; no reliable D call. V was trimmed by 3 bases and J by 6 bases, leaving 11 bases between them. The CDR3 consists of 13 residues. Germline CDR1 MNHNS, CDR2 SASEGT. CDR3 sequence: CASSDRHRSEAFF. The DNA of the CDR3 is TGTGCCAGCAGTGATCGACATCGGTCTGAAGCTTTCTTT.

This clone appeared a single time. The CDR3 loop is CASSSQAGGQIYEQYF. DNA of the CDR3: TGTGCCAGCAGCTCCCAAGCGGGAGGGCAGATTTACGAGCAGTACTTC. The chain recombines TRBV7-2 with TRBJ2-7; 10 bases are a match to TRBD2. This CDR3 has 16 residues. Germline values: CDR1 SGHTA, CDR2 FQGNSA. V shed 4 bases, J shed 4 bases, and the junction held 10 bases outside the gene matches.

The chain couples TRBV5-1 to TRBJ2-7; TRBD2 might be the D (7 bases). There are 15 residues in the CDR3. Per germline, CDR1 SGHRS and CDR2 YFSETQ. The V gene lost 1 base and the J gene lost 4 bases, with 15 bases spanning the gap. CDR3 DNA sequence: TGCGCCAGCAGCTTGTTGGGGGGGCCTGGGTACGAGCAGTACTTC. Its protein product is CASSLLGGPGYEQYF.

The V gene is TRBV2, the J gene TRBJ2-5; D possibly corresponds to TRBD1 (6 bases). CDR1 SNHLY and CDR2 FYNNEI come from the germline V gene. The CDR3 has 15 residues. Between the trimmed V and J ends, which lost 10 bases and 2 bases, there was a span of 20 bases. The CDR3 DNA sequence: TGTGCCACTGGGGCCAACAGGGATCCTCAAGAGACCCAGTACTTC. The encoded protein is CATGANRDPQETQYF.

This clone has just one count. The sample carries other DNA sequences with the same CDR3. The gene calls are TRBV4-1 and TRBJ2-7; possibly TRBD1 for D (6 bases). Per the germline V gene, CDR1 is MGHRA and CDR2 is YSYEKL. Trimming stripped 0 bases from V and 4 bases from J, with 13 bases between. This CDR3 is 15 amino acids long. DNA of the CDR3: TGCGCCAGCAGCCAAGATCTTGGGACACCGTACGAGCAGTACTTC. Translating it yields CASSQDLGTPYEQYF.

The V gene is TRBV27, the J gene TRBJ1-5; unclear D gene. Trimming took 5 bases from V and 5 from J, leaving 16 bases between them. Germline values: CDR1 MNHEY, CDR2 SMNVEV (reference sequence). This CDR3 contains 15 residues. The CDR3 DNA is TGTGCCAGCAGTACGTCAGCCCAACGGGATCAGCCCCAGCATTTT. Residues: CASSTSAQRDQPQHF.

The CDR3: CASSDEVPIYYGYTF. The CDR3 region has the DNA TGCGCCAGCAGTGATGAGGTTCCGATCTACTATGGCTACACCTTC. J is TRBJ1-2 and V is TRBV10-2; no reliable D call. The length of the CDR3 is 15 residues. Trimming took 3 bases from V and 3 from J, leaving 14 bases between them. The V gene's germline CDR1 is WSHSY and CDR2 SAAADI.

This rearrangement joins TRBV5-4 to TRBJ1-2, with 8 bases matching TRBD1. This CDR3 comprises 12 residues. Germline V gene sequence: CDR1 SGHNT, CDR2 YYREEE (reference sequence). With V trimmed by 0 bases and J by 8 bases, 0 bases remained unmatched. CDR3 in DNA: TGTGCCAGCAGCTTGGGACAGGGGGGCTACACCTTC. Translating it yields CASSLGQGGYTF.

The table lists this clone with a count of one. The rearrangement links TRBV29-1 to TRBJ2-1, with D unclear. CDR1 is SQVTM and CDR2 is ANQGSEA in the germline V gene. The CDR3 spans 14 residues. Trimming pared 1 base from V and 4 bases from J, leaving 11 bases between. CDR3: CSVEVYGRYNEQFF. The CDR3 bases are TGCAGCGTTGAAGTTTATGGACGGTACAATGAGCAGTTCTTC.

This clone has just a few counts. Other DNA sequences in the sample encode the same CDR3. The chain has TRBV11-2 and TRBJ2-7; D remains ambiguous. There are 12 residues in the CDR3. CDR1 is SGHAT and CDR2 is FQNNGV in the germline V gene. V was cut by 1 base and J by 5 bases, with 6 bases left in between. In DNA, the CDR3 is TGTGCCAGCAGCTTAGTATGGCACGAGCAGTACTTC. As protein: CASSLVWHEQYF. Full variable domain (remainder filled in from reference TRBV11-2 and TRBJ2-7): EAGVAQSPRYKIIEKRQSVAFWCNPISGHATLYWYQQILGQGPKLLIQFQNNGVVDDSQLPKDRFSAERLKGVDSTLKIQPAKLEDSAVYLCASSLVWHEQYFGPGTRLTVT.

This chain links TRBV2 with TRBJ1-5; 8 bases are a match to TRBD1. Germline loops: CDR1 SNHLY, CDR2 FYNNEI. V lost 3 bases and J lost 5; bases outside the gene matches: 12. The CDR3 is 17 amino acids. The CDR3 protein is CASSDWGTGERDQPQHF. The CDR3 nucleotides are TGTGCCAGCAGTGATTGGGGGACAGGTGAACGTGATCAGCCCCAGCATTTT.

This chain links TRBV4-3 with TRBJ2-2; D is possibly TRBD1 (5 bases). CDR1 is LGHNA and CDR2 is YSLEER in the germline V gene. V lost 1 base to trimming and J lost 0 bases, with 9 bases between them. The CDR3 extends over 16 amino acids. This CDR3 is CASSQGIQANTGELFF. CDR3 coding DNA: TGCGCCAGCAGCCAAGGTATACAGGCGAACACCGGGGAGCTGTTTTTT.

This clone was seen just once. The chain combines TRBV28 with TRBJ2-1, with 10 positions matching TRBD1. The CDR3 consists of 13 residues. Germline V lookup: CDR1 MDHEN, CDR2 SYDVKM. With 7 bases clipped from V and 9 bases from J, the junction kept 6 bases outside the gene matches. The CDR3 protein is CASTRQGAVEQFF. CDR3 DNA sequence: TGTGCCAGCACCAGACAGGGGGCGGTTGAGCAGTTCTTC. Based on the CDR3 plus reference TRBV28 and TRBJ2-1, the full variable domain is DVKVTQSSRYLVKRTGEKVFLECVQDMDHENMFWYRQDPGLGLRLIYFSYDVKMKEKGDIPEGYSVSREKKERFSLILESASTNQTSMYLCASTRQGAVEQFFGPGTRLTVL.

The chain links TRBV27 to TRBJ2-7; 11 nucleotides agree with TRBD2. After removal of 7 bases from V and 3 bases from J, the junction contained 11 bases not matched to a gene. Germline CDR1 and CDR2: MNHEY and SMNVEV (reference sequence). The CDR3 runs to 16 residues. This CDR3 is CASNPGGLAGYYEQYF. The CDR3 DNA sequence: TGTGCCAGCAACCCCGGCGGACTAGCGGGCTACTACGAGCAGTACTTC.

The J gene is TRBJ2-3, the V gene TRBV9; D not resolved. This CDR3 comprises 15 residues. Trimming stripped 4 bases from V and 2 bases from J, with 14 bases between. Germline V gene sequence: CDR1 SGDLS, CDR2 YYNGEE. The CDR3 DNA reads as TGTGCCAGCAGCCCAATTAGTAGATCCACAGATACGCAGTATTTT. Protein: CASSPISRSTDTQYF.

This chain links TRBV7-8 with TRBJ2-5; D is possibly TRBD1 (6 bases). Per germline, CDR1 SGHVS and CDR2 FQNEAQ. The CDR3 extends over 13 amino acids. V dropped 3 bases and J dropped 5 bases, with 10 bases sitting between them. The CDR3 DNA reads as TGTGCCAGCAGCTTTACAGGGCGTGAGACCCAGTACTTC. Its protein is CASSFTGRETQYF.

This chain links TRBV5-6 with TRBJ2-7, with TRBD2 matching 9 bases. The CDR3 runs to 14 residues. V trimming: 4 bases; J trimming: 5 bases; junction bases outside the gene matches: 7. Germline CDR1 reads SGHDT; CDR2 reads YYEEEE. The CDR3 here is CASSPGLAPHEQYF. The CDR3 DNA reads as TGTGCCAGCAGCCCGGGACTAGCTCCGCACGAGCAGTACTTC.

As for this clone: Other nucleotide sequences from this sample produce the same CDR3. This rearrangement joins TRBV27 to TRBJ2-3; TRBD2 agrees at 9 bases. Germline loops: CDR1 MNHEY, CDR2 SMNVEV (reference sequence). This CDR3 comprises 15 residues. Germline trimming cut 5 bases from V and 1 base from J; bases unmatched to any gene: 4. The CDR3 sequence is CASSPRTSGTDTQYF. CDR3 nucleotides: TGTGCCAGCAGTCCTAGGACTAGCGGCACAGATACGCAGTATTTT.

V and J are TRBV10-2 and TRBJ1-4; 8 bases align to TRBD1. V lost 4 bases to trimming and J lost 0 bases; unmatched junction nucleotides: 10. Germline CDR1 reads WSHSY; CDR2 reads SAAADI. The CDR3 loop spans 18 amino acids. CDR3 sequence: CASSVTDRDYTTNEKLFF. As DNA, the CDR3 is TGCGCCAGCAGTGTAACGGACAGGGACTATACAACTAATGAAAAACTGTTTTTT.

V usage is TRBV19 and J usage is TRBJ2-7; 7 nucleotides align to TRBD1. Germline assignment: CDR1 LNHDA and CDR2 SQIVND (reference sequence). This CDR3 comprises 13 residues. With 3 bases clipped from V and 7 bases from J, the junction kept 6 bases outside the gene matches. The CDR3 sequence is CASSMRTGLEQYF. DNA of the CDR3: TGTGCCAGTAGTATGCGGACAGGTCTTGAGCAGTACTTC.